The 21 T cell receptor beta chains in this list originate from one sample, sequenced in a study of blood T cell repertoires in COVID-19. The table came from immunoSEQ multiplex PCR; TCRdb's copy has only in-frame clones and leaves some out. There are 200,000 to 250,000 clones in the sample; about 88% occur only once, and around 3% lies in the top ten. Input material: peripheral blood. These receptors were obtained from a man aged 50-59 years who had recovered from COVID-19.

The CDR3 DNA is TGTGCCAGCAGCTACAGGGGGGGATCTTCCTACGAGCAGTACTTC. This translates into CASSYRGGSSYEQYF. This chain connects TRBV2 to TRBJ2-7; tentatively, D is TRBD1 (8 bases). Trimming left V 6 bases short and J 1 base short, with 16 bases between. The CDR3 runs 15 residues. The germline V gene encodes CDR1 SNHLY and CDR2 FYNNEI.

The J gene is TRBJ1-5, the V gene TRBV28; D is uncertain. Trimming stripped 5 bases from V and 6 bases from J, with 11 bases between. The CDR3 is 13 amino acids. CDR1 is MDHEN, CDR2 SYDVKM, per germline. The CDR3 nucleotides read TGTGCCAGCAGTCTCCTAGGAGGTCAGCCCCAGCATTTT. As protein: CASSLLGGQPQHF.

The chain uses TRBV2 and TRBJ2-5; 8 positions match TRBD2. The CDR3 contains 17 residues. V trimming: 3 bases; J trimming: 5 bases; junction bases outside the gene matches: 14. Germline V gene data show CDR1 as SNHLY and CDR2 as FYNNEI. The CDR3 DNA reads TGTGCCAGCAGTGACTTAAGCGGGAGTGGCCCGCGGGAGACCCAGTACTTC. This sequence encodes CASSDLSGSGPRETQYF.

V and J are TRBV7-6 and TRBJ2-7; 10 bases are a match to TRBD1. This CDR3 contains 15 residues. Trimming removed 6 bases from V and 9 bases from J; junction bases left unmatched: 14. Germline assignment: CDR1 SGHVS and CDR2 FNYEAQ. CDR3 coding DNA: TGTGCCAGCAGTTTTAAACCGGGACAGGGGTTTCCGCAGTACTTC. It yields the protein CASSFKPGQGFPQYF.

The rearrangement uses TRBV14 and TRBJ1-2, with TRBD1 as a possible D gene (5 bases). The CDR3 extends over 16 amino acids. The ends were cut back, 4 bases at V and 8 bases at J, with 23 bases in the middle. Germline CDR1 and CDR2: SGHDN and FVKESK. DNA of the CDR3: TGTGCCAGCAGCCCCCTCCCATGGTCAGGGCGGTACGGCTACACCTTC. Translation gives CASSPLPWSGRYGYTF.

This rearrangement joins TRBV27 to TRBJ2-7, with TRBD1 as a possible D gene (6 bases). Germline V gives CDR1 MNHEY, CDR2 SMNVEV (reference sequence). This CDR3 has 15 amino acids. V was pared by 5 bases and J by 5 bases, with 19 bases between. CDR3 nucleotides: TGTGCCAGCAGTCCTGGCCGAGTAGGGGGACACGAGCAGTACTTC. It translates to CASSPGRVGGHEQYF.

V and J are TRBV28 and TRBJ2-7; the match to TRBD1 covers 9 bases. This CDR3 is 15 amino acids long. Germline loops: CDR1 MDHEN, CDR2 SYDVKM. Trimming removed 4 bases from V and 4 bases from J; junction bases left unmatched: 8. CDR3 DNA sequence: TGTGCCAGCAGTTATACCGGGACAGGGTGGTACGAGCAGTACTTC. Encoded protein: CASSYTGTGWYEQYF.

The CDR3, as DNA: TGTGCCAGCTCCAGAGCGGGAGAGACCTACAATGAGCAGTTCTTC. It yields the protein CASSRAGETYNEQFF. The chain carries TRBV18 and TRBJ2-1; 8 bases match TRBD2. V shed 6 bases and J 2 bases; nucleotides not matched to a gene: 6. Germline CDR1 reads KGHSH; CDR2 reads LQKENI. CDR3 length equals 15 residues.

This clone was seen only a few times. The J gene is TRBJ2-7, the V gene TRBV29-1; D not certain. Looked up from germline, CDR1 is SQVTM and CDR2 is ANQGSEA. Trimming took off 6 bases at V and 6 bases at J, with 9 bases between the two ends. This CDR3 has 10 amino acids. The CDR3 DNA sequence: TGCAGCGTCGGGTTGGGCGAGCAGTACTTC. This translates into CSVGLGEQYF.

This chain uses TRBV9 with TRBJ1-2; 10 bases match TRBD1. Germline V gene data show CDR1 as SGDLS and CDR2 as YYNGEE. Trimming at V came to 4 bases and at J to 4 bases, leaving 19 bases not matched to a gene. CDR3 length equals 19 residues. DNA of the CDR3: TGTGCCAGCAGCACCTCCTGGGGGGGCGACAGGGGGCGACGCTATGGCTACACCTTC. Protein product: CASSTSWGGDRGRRYGYTF.

In nucleotides, the CDR3 is TGCGCCAGCAGCTTGTCTTCATCTACCTACGAGCAGTACTTC. As protein: CASSLSSSTYEQYF. The chain uses TRBV5-1 and TRBJ2-7; D call uncertain. The CDR3 contains 14 residues. Trimming cost V 1 base and J 2 bases, with 10 bases left between them. Germline CDR1 and CDR2: SGHRS and YFSETQ. The full variable domain, its missing parts supplied by reference TRBV5-1 and TRBJ2-7, is KAGVTQTPRYLIKTRGQQVTLSCSPISGHRSVSWYQQTPGQGLQFLFEYFSETQRNKGNFPGRFSGRQFSNSRSEMNVSTLELGDSALYLCASSLSSSTYEQYFGPGTRLTVT.

The J gene is TRBJ1-2, the V gene TRBV5-1; a possible D gene is TRBD1 (5 bases). Germline assignment: CDR1 SGHRS and CDR2 YFSETQ. Trimming cost V 2 bases and J 6 bases, with 17 bases left between them. The CDR3 is made up of 15 amino acids. This chain's CDR3 is CASSFDRWRRDGYTF. For the CDR3, the DNA is TGCGCCAGCAGCTTTGACCGCTGGCGCAGGGATGGCTACACCTTC.

This chain connects TRBV6-1 to TRBJ1-1, with 7 positions matching TRBD1. Germline values: CDR1 MNHNS, CDR2 SASEGT. This CDR3 has 14 residues. J lost 1 base, V lost 7 bases, and 6 bases had no gene match. In nucleotides, the CDR3 is TGTGCCAGCATGGCCGGGACAGCGAACACTGAAGCTTTCTTT. Translated: CASMAGTANTEAFF.

This clone was detected only a few times. The chain has TRBV2 and TRBJ2-7, with D possibly being TRBD2 (5 bases). CDR1 and CDR2 from the germline V gene are SNHLY and FYNNEI. Trimming stripped 8 bases from V and 4 bases from J, with 12 bases between. The CDR3 has 12 amino acids. CDR3 region: CASGRQGYEQYF. CDR3 coding DNA: TGTGCCAGCGGGAGACAAGGGTACGAGCAGTACTTC.

This clone was observed a single time. The chain employs TRBV30 and TRBJ2-5, with D possibly TRBD2 on 5 matching bases. V lost 0 bases to trimming and J lost 6 bases, with 14 bases between them. The CDR3 runs 14 residues. CDR1 is GTSNPN and CDR2 is SVGIG in the germline V gene (reference sequence). This CDR3 is CAWSVVSGSQTQYF. In DNA form, the CDR3 reads TGTGCCTGGAGTGTAGTTTCGGGGTCCCAGACCCAGTACTTC.

There are a few counts of this clone. V usage is TRBV15 and J usage is TRBJ1-2, with D perhaps matching TRBD1 (5 bases). From germline, CDR1 is LNHNV and CDR2 YYDKDF (reference sequence). Trimming pared 2 bases from V and 2 bases from J, leaving 15 bases between. There are 16 residues in the CDR3. CDR3 sequence: CATSRLSYAGNYGYTF. Here the CDR3 DNA reads TGTGCCACCAGCAGACTCTCCTACGCAGGGAACTATGGCTACACCTTC. Full variable domain (remainder filled in from reference TRBV15 and TRBJ1-2): DAMVIQNPRYQVTQFGKPVTLSCSQTLNHNVMYWYQQKSSQAPKLLFHYYDKDFNNEADTPDNFQSRRPNTSFCFLDIRSPGLGDTAMYLCATSRLSYAGNYGYTFGSGTRLTVV.

The V and J genes are TRBV3-1 (or the pseudogene TRBV3-2) and TRBJ2-1; possible D gene TRBD2, 6 bases. This CDR3 comprises 12 residues. In germline, CDR1 is LGHDT, CDR2 YNNKEL (reference sequence). Trimming left V 2 bases short and J 7 bases short, with 6 bases between. Here the CDR3 reads CASSQLANEQFF. As DNA, the CDR3 is TGTGCCAGCAGCCAACTAGCGAATGAGCAGTTCTTC.

This chain joins TRBV3-1 (or the pseudogene TRBV3-2) and TRBJ2-3; possible D gene TRBD2, 6 bases. Germline V gene data show CDR1 as LGHDT and CDR2 as YNNKEL (reference sequence). V lost 4 bases and J lost 3, with 14 bases in between. The CDR3 covers 15 residues. The CDR3 DNA is TGTGCCAGCAGCCCCCGAACGGGGGTTACAGATACGCAGTATTTT. Protein sequence: CASSPRTGVTDTQYF.

The chain has TRBV16 and TRBJ1-1, with D tentatively TRBD1 (5 bases). The CDR3 consists of 16 residues. The germline V gene encodes CDR1 KGHSY and CDR2 FQNENV. Trimming stripped 0 bases from V and 4 bases from J, with 15 bases between. CDR3 coding DNA: TGTGCCAGCAGCCAATCCCAACTGCGGGGGGGCACTGAAGCTTTCTTT. Its translation is CASSQSQLRGGTEAFF.

This chain joins TRBV27 and TRBJ1-5; D not certain. Trimming cost V 5 bases and J 2 bases, with 16 bases left between them. From germline, CDR1 is MNHEY and CDR2 SMNVEV (reference sequence). CDR3 length: 16 amino acids. The CDR3 here is CASSPLAGSGNQPQHF. The CDR3 DNA follows: TGTGCCAGCAGTCCATTAGCGGGGTCGGGCAATCAGCCCCAGCATTTT.

This sequence joins TRBV28 and TRBJ2-2, with a weak D call TRBD2 (5 bases). Trimming took off 11 bases at V and 4 bases at J, with 11 bases between the two ends. This CDR3 is 12 amino acids long. Per germline, CDR1 MDHEN and CDR2 SYDVKM. CDR3 amino acids: CACRAGTGELFF. CDR3 sequence (DNA): TGTGCCTGCCGCGCGGGCACCGGGGAGCTGTTTTTT.